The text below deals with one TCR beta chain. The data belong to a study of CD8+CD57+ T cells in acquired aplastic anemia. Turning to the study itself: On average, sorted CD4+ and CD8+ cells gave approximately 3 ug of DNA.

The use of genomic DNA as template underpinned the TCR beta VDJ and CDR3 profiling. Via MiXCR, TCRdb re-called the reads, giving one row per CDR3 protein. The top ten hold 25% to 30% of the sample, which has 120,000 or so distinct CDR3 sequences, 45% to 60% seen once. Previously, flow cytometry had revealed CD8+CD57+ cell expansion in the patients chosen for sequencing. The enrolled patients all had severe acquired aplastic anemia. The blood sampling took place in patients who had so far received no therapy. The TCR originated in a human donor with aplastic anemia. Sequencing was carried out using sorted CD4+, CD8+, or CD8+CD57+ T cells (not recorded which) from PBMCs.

The CDR3 sequence is CSVQGTNEKLFF. The CDR3 DNA follows: TGCAGCGTTCAAGGGACTAATGAAAAACTGTTTTTT. The V gene is TRBV29-1, the J gene TRBJ1-4; D is undetermined. V was cut by 5 bases and J by 2 bases, with 6 bases left in between. CDR1 and CDR2 from the germline V gene are SQVTM and ANQGSEA. This CDR3 has 12 residues.